This entry describes one T cell receptor (beta chain). Per the original data handling: Amplified reference gene primers provided the basis for estimating nucleated cell counts. Clones were read by immunoSEQ multiplex PCR, and TCRdb kept only the in-frame ones, dropping some. D and trimming were read from the DNA, whereas the V and J calls and clone size are those reported in that table. Found here are about 370,000 clones, 90% of them singletons; the top ten hold 5% to 8.5%. The data belong to a study of blood T cell repertoires in COVID-19. Looking at the study overall: Material from acute and convalescent COVID-19 was sourced from the United States, Italy and Spain. Sources were T cells, B-cell-depleted T cells, or PBMCs; the material itself was cDNA or gDNA.

Unmatched junction bases numbered 13, after V lost 6 bases and J lost 5 bases. Per germline, CDR1 SQVTM and CDR2 ANQGSEA. The CDR3 length is 14 residues. The sequenced sample was peripheral blood. The source of this sequence is a man between 18 and 35 years old with active or convalescent COVID-19. J is TRBJ2-7 and V is TRBV29-1, with TRBD2 matching over 7 bases. The CDR3 is CSVIQASGSDEQYF. The CDR3 nucleotides read TGCAGCGTCATCCAGGCTAGCGGTAGCGACGAGCAGTACTTC.